Below, 29 T cell receptor beta chains from the same sample are listed, as sequenced in a study of blood T cell repertoires in COVID-19. Sequencing was performed with immunoSEQ multiplex PCR; in TCRdb, only in-frame clones are kept and a portion is missing. There are approximately 450,000 clones in the sample; 80% to 90% occur only once, and more than 0.95% lies in the top ten. Specimen: PBMCs or T cells enriched from blood (not recorded which). The receptors here all came from a man aged 25 to 40 who had recovered from COVID-19.

The V and J genes are TRBV11-2 and TRBJ2-7; no definite D call. The CDR3 loop spans 13 amino acids. The V end lost 5 bases, the J end lost 4 bases, and 12 bases lay between the germline ends. The germline gives CDR1 SGHAT, CDR2 FQNNGV. The CDR3 sequence is CASSRTVRYEQYF. CDR3 DNA sequence: TGTGCCAGCAGCCGAACAGTCCGGTACGAGCAGTACTTC.

This sequence joins TRBV24-1 and TRBJ2-3, with 11 positions matching TRBD2. Looked up from germline, CDR1 is KGHDR and CDR2 is SFDVKD. With V trimmed by 5 bases and J by 2 bases, 8 bases remained unmatched. The CDR3 runs to 17 residues. CDR3 residues: CATSAGTSGHLTDTQYF. In DNA, the CDR3 is TGTGCCACCAGTGCCGGGACTAGCGGCCATCTCACAGATACGCAGTATTTT.

The chain links TRBV19 to TRBJ2-7, with 16 nucleotides matching TRBD2. From germline, CDR1 is LNHDA and CDR2 SQIVND (reference sequence). The CDR3 has 18 residues. Losses at the gene ends were 4 bases for V and 2 bases for J; bases not matched to a gene: 8. DNA of the CDR3: TGTGCCAGTAGTACGGGACTAGCGGGAGGGGCCTTTCCCTACGAGCAGTACTTC. Translation gives CASSTGLAGGAFPYEQYF.

The chain couples TRBV5-1 to TRBJ2-3; tentative D call: TRBD1 (5 bases). The germline V gene has CDR1 SGHRS and CDR2 YFSETQ. V lost 6 bases, J lost 6 bases, and 14 bases lay in between. The CDR3 consists of 13 residues. The CDR3 region has the DNA TGCGCCAGCACCCAGGGCGTCGGTGATACGCAGTATTTT. This gives the protein CASTQGVGDTQYF.

The gene calls are TRBV28 and TRBJ2-3; D gene uncertain. The CDR3 totals 12 residues. Trimming left V 6 bases short and J 8 bases short, with 12 bases between. Per germline, CDR1 MDHEN and CDR2 SYDVKM. The CDR3 bases are TGTGCCAGCAGGTACCCTAGTGGTACGCAGTATTTT. Translating gives CASRYPSGTQYF.

This sequence joins TRBV7-8 and TRBJ2-7; a weak D match, TRBD2 (5 bases). Germline CDR1 is SGHVS and CDR2 is FQNEAQ. V lost 3 bases, J lost 0 bases, and 9 bases lay in between. The CDR3 runs 14 residues. This CDR3 is CASSFSGSSYEQYF. CDR3 DNA sequence: TGTGCCAGCAGCTTCTCGGGGTCCTCCTACGAGCAGTACTTC.

The chain carries TRBV7-9 and TRBJ2-1; 11 bases are shared with TRBD2. Trimming cost V 6 bases and J 6 bases; bases outside gene matches: 7. Looked up from germline, CDR1 is SEHNR and CDR2 is FQNEAQ (reference sequence). CDR3 length: 15 amino acids. For the CDR3, the DNA is TGTGCCAGCAGTCTCAACGGACTAGCGGGCAATGAGCAGTTCTTC. Translated: CASSLNGLAGNEQFF.

V is TRBV10-2 and J is TRBJ1-1; D remains unclear. V was trimmed by 4 bases and J by 4 bases, leaving 13 bases between them. The length of the CDR3 is 14 residues. Germline-derived CDR1 and CDR2 are WSHSY and SAAADI. The CDR3 protein is CASSVVLAATEAFF. The DNA for the CDR3 is TGCGCCAGCAGTGTCGTCTTGGCGGCCACTGAAGCTTTCTTT.

This clone was seen once. The V gene is TRBV29-1, the J gene TRBJ2-7; 7 bases align to TRBD1. The CDR3 totals 14 residues. V trimming: 7 bases; J trimming: 3 bases; junction bases outside the gene matches: 12. Germline assignment: CDR1 SQVTM and CDR2 ANQGSEA. Here the CDR3 DNA reads TGCAGCGCCGTTGGAGACAGGGACGGCTACGAGCAGTACTTC. Amino acid sequence: CSAVGDRDGYEQYF.

This clone was detected only a few times. The J gene is TRBJ1-3, the V gene TRBV19, with D possibly matching TRBD1 (5 bases). V dropped 5 bases and J dropped 2 bases, with 13 bases sitting between them. Germline CDR1 reads LNHDA; CDR2 reads SQIVND (reference sequence). This CDR3 is 15 amino acids long. In DNA form, the CDR3 reads TGTGCCAGTAGTGACCAGGGTTTGGCTGGAAACACCATATATTTT. This translates into CASSDQGLAGNTIYF.

Comments on this clone: The germline gene is not matched at one end of the junction; a read error may be the cause. The gene calls are TRBV11-2 and TRBJ2-7; 8 positions agree with TRBD1. Germline lookup yields CDR1 SGHAT and CDR2 FQNNGV. The CDR3 length is 14 residues. The CDR3 nucleotides read TGTGCCAGCAGCTTATCACAGGGGGTTGTTTCCGGAGACTTC. It translates to CASSLSQGVVSGDF.

V gene TRBV5-1 combines with J gene TRBJ1-4, with 7 bases matching TRBD1. Germline-derived CDR1 and CDR2 are SGHRS and YFSETQ. After removal of 6 bases from V and 7 bases from J, the junction contained 12 bases not matched to a gene. The CDR3 has 15 residues. CDR3 region: CASKMVGTVSEKLFF. For the CDR3, the DNA is TGCGCCAGCAAAATGGTTGGGACAGTCAGTGAAAAACTGTTTTTT.

V is TRBV5-8 and J is TRBJ2-2; D may be TRBD2 (6 bases). The germline gives CDR1 SGHTS, CDR2 YDEGEE. This CDR3 is built from 13 residues. V lost 9 bases to trimming and J lost 8 bases, with 17 bases between them. The CDR3 DNA follows: TGTGCCAACACGCGGGCTAGCGCTGGGGAGCTGTTTTTT. Protein sequence: CANTRASAGELFF.

V and J are TRBV28 and TRBJ1-5; TRBD1 agrees at 7 bases. Germline V gives CDR1 MDHEN, CDR2 SYDVKM. The CDR3 spans 14 residues. The ends lost 5 bases at V and 5 bases at J; junction bases unmatched: 6. In DNA, the CDR3 is TGTGCCAGCAGTCAGGACAGGTTGGATCAGCCCCAGCATTTT. Protein: CASSQDRLDQPQHF.

This sequence joins TRBV28 and TRBJ1-1; possibly TRBD1 for D (6 bases). The germline V gene encodes CDR1 MDHEN and CDR2 SYDVKM. V was shortened by 6 bases and J by 0 bases, with 14 bases between the two germline ends. The CDR3 loop spans 15 amino acids. The CDR3 DNA reads TGTGCCAGCAGGGGGTGGGCAGGGGTGAACACTGAAGCTTTCTTT. Its translation is CASRGWAGVNTEAFF.

The genes are TRBV3-1 (or the pseudogene TRBV3-2) and TRBJ2-7; 11 bases are shared with TRBD1. Germline values: CDR1 LGHDT, CDR2 YNNKEL (reference sequence). The length of the CDR3 is 14 residues. Trimming took 4 bases from V and 6 from J; bases not matched to a gene: 5. The CDR3 bases are TGTGCCAGCAGCCCCAGGACAGGGGGCGTCGAGCAGTACTTC. Its translation: CASSPRTGGVEQYF.

The rearrangement joins TRBV5-1 to TRBJ2-2, with 8 nucleotides matching TRBD1. Trimming at V came to 2 bases and at J to 4 bases, leaving 4 bases not matched to a gene. The CDR3 is 15 residues long. Per the germline V gene, CDR1 is SGHRS and CDR2 is YFSETQ. CDR3 in amino acids: CASSFTGGPTGELFF. CDR3 sequence (DNA): TGCGCCAGCAGCTTTACAGGGGGGCCCACCGGGGAGCTGTTTTTT. Based on the CDR3 plus reference TRBV5-1 and TRBJ2-2, the full variable domain is KAGVTQTPRYLIKTRGQQVTLSCSPISGHRSVSWYQQTPGQGLQFLFEYFSETQRNKGNFPGRFSGRQFSNSRSEMNVSTLELGDSALYLCASSFTGGPTGELFFGEGSRLTVL.

The genes are TRBV3-1 (or the pseudogene TRBV3-2) and TRBJ2-5; 8 positions match TRBD2. CDR3 size: 15 residues. Germline V lookup: CDR1 LGHDT, CDR2 YNNKEL (reference sequence). V lost 0 bases, J lost 3 bases, and 3 bases stayed unmatched. As DNA, the CDR3 is TGTGCCAGCAGCCAAGATCCCGGGGGGGAAGAGACCCAGTACTTC. Amino acid sequence: CASSQDPGGEETQYF.

V gene TRBV5-1 combines with J gene TRBJ1-5; 9 nucleotides line up with TRBD1. This CDR3 has 14 amino acids. V was pared by 2 bases and J by 8 bases, with 5 bases of the junction left unmatched. Germline assignment: CDR1 SGHRS and CDR2 YFSETQ. CDR3 sequence reads: CASSLQGAREPQHF. The CDR3 nucleotides read TGCGCCAGCAGCTTACAGGGGGCCAGGGAGCCCCAGCATTTT.

Remarks on this clone: Other nucleotide sequences in the sample specify the same CDR3. The V call is TRBV28, the J call TRBJ1-2, with a possible D match to TRBD1 (5 bases). CDR3 length equals 14 residues. The V end was cut by 5 bases, the J end by 7 bases, with 17 bases between. Germline lookup yields CDR1 MDHEN and CDR2 SYDVKM. In DNA form, the CDR3 reads TGTGCCAGCAGTCCTCCTCCGGGGGAAGGTGGCTACACCTTC. This gives the protein CASSPPPGEGGYTF.

This rearrangement joins TRBV30 to TRBJ2-2; TRBD2 agrees at 7 bases. Germline V lookup: CDR1 GTSNPN, CDR2 SVGIG (reference sequence). V shed 5 bases, J shed 6 bases, and the junction held 6 bases outside the gene matches. CDR3 length equals 13 residues. The CDR3 spells CAWAKGGPGELFF. CDR3 bases: TGTGCCTGGGCCAAGGGAGGGCCCGGGGAGCTGTTTTTT.

The CDR3 DNA reads as TGCGCCAGCAGCTTCCGGACAGGCAATCAGCCCCAGCATTTT. Its translation is CASSFRTGNQPQHF. The V gene is TRBV4-1, the J gene TRBJ1-5; perhaps TRBD1 as D (6 bases). The CDR3 loop spans 14 amino acids. V was shortened by 5 bases and J by 2 bases, with 10 bases between the two germline ends. CDR1 is MGHRA and CDR2 is YSYEKL in the germline V gene.

This chain connects TRBV2 to TRBJ2-1; maybe TRBD2 (5 bases). There are 14 residues in the CDR3. Trimming left V 0 bases short and J 15 bases short, with 18 bases between. Germline lookup yields CDR1 SNHLY and CDR2 FYNNEI. CDR3 DNA: TGTGCCAGCAGTGAAGCGCCATGGGAGCAGGATCTGTTCTTC. Amino acids: CASSEAPWEQDLFF.

V gene TRBV5-4 combines with J gene TRBJ2-7, with 10 bases aligning to TRBD1. This CDR3 comprises 16 residues. Germline lookup yields CDR1 SGHNT and CDR2 YYREEE (reference sequence). After removal of 4 bases from V and 5 bases from J, the junction contained 12 bases not matched to a gene. This CDR3 is CASSTRDRGNKHEQYF. Here the CDR3 DNA reads TGTGCCAGCAGCACCCGGGACAGGGGAAATAAGCACGAGCAGTACTTC. Looking up the rest from reference TRBV5-4 and TRBJ2-7 gives the full variable domain: ETGVTQSPTHLIKTRGQQVTLRCSSQSGHNTVSWYQQALGQGPQFIFQYYREEENGRGNFPPRFSGLQFPNYSSELNVNALELDDSALYLCASSTRDRGNKHEQYFGPGTRLTVT.

Only a few counts were recorded for this clone. The chain carries TRBV10-3 and TRBJ2-7; D unresolved. This CDR3 comprises 12 residues. Between the trimmed V and J ends, which lost 10 bases and 6 bases, there was a span of 16 bases. CDR1 ENHRY and CDR2 SYGVKD come from the germline V gene. The CDR3 loop is CATAYDRGEQYF. DNA of the CDR3: TGTGCCACCGCGTACGACCGAGGCGAGCAGTACTTC.

The chain carries TRBV11-2 and TRBJ1-1, with TRBD1 as a possible D gene (5 bases). V lost 5 bases and J 0 bases, leaving 13 bases between the germline ends. The CDR3 covers 15 residues. Germline V gene lookup returns CDR1 SGHAT and CDR2 FQNNGV. CDR3 protein: CASSTQGQLNTEAFF. The CDR3 DNA follows: TGTGCCAGCAGCACCCAGGGCCAGTTGAACACTGAAGCTTTCTTT.

The V and J genes are TRBV10-2 and TRBJ2-7; 10 bases line up with TRBD2. V trimming: 6 bases; J trimming: 5 bases; junction bases outside the gene matches: 7. The CDR3 is made up of 14 amino acids. Germline lookup yields CDR1 WSHSY and CDR2 SAAADI. The CDR3 nucleotides are TGCGCCAGCAGAAACCTAGCGGGAGATAACGAGCAGTACTTC. This sequence encodes CASRNLAGDNEQYF.

In DNA form, the CDR3 reads TGTGCCAGTAGTATAGTTAGGGGTTCCGGACAGCCCCAGCATTTT. It yields the protein CASSIVRGSGQPQHF. This sequence joins TRBV19 and TRBJ1-5, with D tentatively TRBD1 (5 bases). This CDR3 comprises 15 residues. CDR1 is LNHDA and CDR2 is SQIVND in the germline V gene (reference sequence). The V end lost 1 base, the J end lost 7 bases, and 14 bases lay between the germline ends.

V usage is TRBV7-9 and J usage is TRBJ1-6; 7 bases are shared with TRBD1. V trimming: 5 bases; J trimming: 0 bases; junction bases outside the gene matches: 7. Germline V gives CDR1 SEHNR, CDR2 FQNEAQ (reference sequence). The CDR3 consists of 17 residues. The CDR3 reads CASSHTGVLSYNSPLHF. In DNA form, the CDR3 reads TGTGCCAGCAGCCATACAGGGGTCCTCTCCTATAATTCACCCCTCCACTTT.